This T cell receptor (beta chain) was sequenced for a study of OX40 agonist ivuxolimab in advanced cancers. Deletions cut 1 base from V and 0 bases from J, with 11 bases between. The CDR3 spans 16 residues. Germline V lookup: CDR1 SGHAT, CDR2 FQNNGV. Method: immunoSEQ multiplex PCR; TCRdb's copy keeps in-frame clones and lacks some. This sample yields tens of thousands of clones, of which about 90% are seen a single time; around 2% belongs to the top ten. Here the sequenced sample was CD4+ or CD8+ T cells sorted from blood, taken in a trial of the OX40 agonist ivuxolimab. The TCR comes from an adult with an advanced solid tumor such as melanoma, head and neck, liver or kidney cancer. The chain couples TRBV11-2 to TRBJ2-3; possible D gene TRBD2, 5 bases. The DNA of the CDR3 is TGTGCCAGCAGCTTAGGAGCGGACTCTAGCACAGATACGCAGTATTTT. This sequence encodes CASSLGADSSTDTQYF.